This T cell receptor (beta chain) was profiled in a study of T cell repertoires in cytomegalovirus infection. Study-level background: Carrying CMV and the relevant HLA type showed in public TCR beta signatures. Study findings and constraints: There were HLA-C-restricted CMV-specific TCR beta clonotypes dominating the ex vivo response. CMV carriers with the relevant HLA were identified by cumulative public TCR beta family frequency.

TCRdb re-derived calls from the reads in MiXCR, one entry per CDR3 protein. This sample has about 150,000 distinct CDR3 sequences, with less than 25% found just once. Germline V lookup: CDR1 SNHLY, CDR2 FYNNEI. V gave up 4 bases and J gave up 8 bases; unmatched junction bases: 3. The CDR3 extends over 14 amino acids. Points on this clonotype: Its antigen is not identified.

The sample consisted of PBMCs. The clonotype originates from a human donor in good health (CMV status not recorded). Some clones in this sample may be carry-over from other donors' samples. This chain uses TRBV2 with TRBJ2-1; 12 nucleotides match TRBD1. The DNA for the CDR3 is TGTGCCAGCAGTGCCGGGACAGGGGGCGATGAGCAGTTCTTC. The encoded protein is CASSAGTGGDEQFF.